This entry is about one TCR beta chain. This entry belongs to a study of blood T cell repertoires in COVID-19. For the study at large: Specimens from acute and convalescent COVID-19 originated in the United States, Italy and Spain. T cells, B-cell-depleted T cells, or PBMCs provided the cDNA or gDNA that served as material.

In the original workflow: From reference gene primer amplification, estimates of nucleated cell counts were derived. Sequencing was performed with immunoSEQ multiplex PCR; in TCRdb, only in-frame clones are kept and a portion is missing. The V and J calls and the clone size are those of that table, but D and trimming were determined from the DNA. The table records a few hundred thousand clones, roughly nine tenths of them present only once. Germline loops: CDR1 MNHNY, CDR2 SVGAGI (reference sequence). The CDR3 contains 15 residues. V lost 7 bases, J lost 8 bases, and 21 bases lay in between. J is TRBJ2-1 and V is TRBV6-6; tentative D call: TRBD1 (5 bases). Sequencing used peripheral blood. The receptor's source is a man aged 55 to 70 with acute or convalescent COVID-19. The CDR3 loop is CASIPRGGPGDEQFF. The CDR3 nucleotides read TGTGCCAGCATCCCAAGGGGCGGCCCTGGGGATGAGCAGTTCTTC.